Sequencing of this T cell receptor (beta chain) was carried out in a study of T cells in Graves' hyperthyroidism and ophthalmopathy (dated by TCRdb to between 2017 and 2020). For the study in its entirety: Peripheral blood was collected at initial diagnosis, before any treatment. TCR V-J signatures able to tell the groups apart were searched for in a discovery cohort of approximately 95 patients, of whom fewer than 45 had Graves' ophthalmopathy and more than 55 had stable Graves' hyperthyroidism. Prospective prediction of ophthalmopathy was tested in an independent validation cohort consisting of fewer than 20 hyperthyroidism patients and around 16 patients who later progressed to ophthalmopathy. For training and testing, the 110 or so patients in the discovery cohort were randomly divided in a 7:3 ratio. In several Graves' hyperthyroidism patients, the study also compared T-cell repertoires from thyroid tissue with T-cell repertoires from blood. After sampling, hyperthyroidism patients received methimazole starting at 30 mg daily, and ophthalmopathy patients received high-dose intravenous methylprednisolone. TCR Vbeta CDR3 sequencing of roughly 140 peripheral blood samples (about 45 ophthalmopathy, 75 to 85 hyperthyroidism and some 17 progressor patients) is reported in the paper.

Per the germline V gene, SGHTA is the CDR1 and FQGNSA is the CDR2. The junction shows trimming of 1 base on V and 6 bases on J, plus 9 bases between the germline ends. Including cysteine and phenylalanine, the CDR3 has 14 amino acids. Only the CDR3 region is kept as DNA, spanning 42 bases read in frame from base 1. The investigation overall reported the following: A model built on a 13 V-J signature distinguished ophthalmopathy from stable hyperthyroidism, reaching 85% to 90% sensitivity and about 81% specificity in cross-validation and 80%/75% in testing. Most expanded thyroid clonotypes (frequency above 0.001) were also detected in blood, a finding suggesting that blood repertoires may reflect thyroid immune responses. No statistical method was used to fix the sample size in advance, and group allocation was not hidden from the investigators. During validation, the model predicted progression to ophthalmopathy a median of approximately six months ahead of onset, with almost 71% sensitivity and 72% to 85% specificity.

The TCR beta CDR3 regions were amplified from RNA transcripts. The TCR CDR3 was subjected to a first round of RT-PCR using the HTBI primer set and the Qiagen OneStep RT-PCR kit. Libraries were constructed in a second round of multiplex PCR, after which size selection and purification were carried out. Libraries were sequenced paired-end with 100 bp reads on an Illumina HiSeq2000. Concerning the study's data processing: SOAPnuke was used to process the raw data, with reads discarded if the reads contained adapters or uncalled bases, had a mean Phred below 15, or lacked an exact constant-primer or identifier match. High-quality paired reads were merged using COPE v1.2.5, and each unique nucleotide sequence was defined as a clonotype. MiTCR v1.1 was used to align the clonotypes against IMGT TRBV, TRBD and TRBJ reference segments. The analysis was restricted to V-J combinations with a frequency above 0.0001, which together covered about 99% of the repertoires. The TCS score was defined as the ratio of F50 (clonal expansion) to E x V (chaos), calculated using BLOSUM62-based TCRdist between CDR3 peptides within each V-J. Welch's t-statistics and random forest reduced fewer than 550 V-J features to some 14, which were used in a naive Bayes classifier (R e1071). TCRdb redid the processing of the public reads, applying fastp at Q25 and MiXCR, and retained in-frame beta chains. Each record represents a unique CDR3 protein, reported with the most common genes and DNA among its rows. The V and J calls were determined by TCRdb, not by the authors. In all, the sample holds hundreds of thousands of distinct CDR3 sequences, and under 20% of those were seen once. Of the sample, less than 4.5% falls within the top ten clones.

This clonotype was seen at least ten times. Which antigen it targets is not known. Base qualities were left out, and no much larger clone turns up one base away. Stable Graves' hyperthyroidism was defined as the absence of progression to ophthalmopathy over 18 months of follow-up. Hyperthyroidism patients were newly diagnosed, with disease duration under 2 months, and aged 18 to 65 years. The study excluded patients with uncontrolled infections, other autoimmune diseases, pregnancy or lactation. Diagnoses relied on clinical symptoms, serum thyroxine and TRAb, thyroid ultrasound and orbital computed tomography. PBMCs were separated from 10 ml of fresh peripheral blood using Ficoll-Paque density gradient centrifugation. Trizol reagent was used to extract total RNA, and RNA quality was then checked on an Agilent 2100 Bioanalyzer.

Here the chain combines TRBV7-2 and TRBJ2-2; D gene: possibly TRBD2, on 5 matching bases. Input material: blood. The clonotype originates from a woman aged 25 to 39 with Graves' hyperthyroidism. The base sequence is TGTGCCAGCAGCTTAGGTTCCGGGGCCGGGGAGCTGTTTTTT. Its translation reads: CASSLGSGAGELFF.